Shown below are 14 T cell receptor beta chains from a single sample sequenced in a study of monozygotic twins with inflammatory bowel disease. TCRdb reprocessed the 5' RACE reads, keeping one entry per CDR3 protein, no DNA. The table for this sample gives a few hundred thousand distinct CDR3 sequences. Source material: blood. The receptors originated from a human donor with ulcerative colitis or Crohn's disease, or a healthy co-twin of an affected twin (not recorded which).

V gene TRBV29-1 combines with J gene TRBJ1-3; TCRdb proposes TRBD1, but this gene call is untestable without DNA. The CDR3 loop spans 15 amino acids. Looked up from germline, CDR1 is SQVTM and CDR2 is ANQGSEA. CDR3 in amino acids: CSVAPGWGMENTIYF.

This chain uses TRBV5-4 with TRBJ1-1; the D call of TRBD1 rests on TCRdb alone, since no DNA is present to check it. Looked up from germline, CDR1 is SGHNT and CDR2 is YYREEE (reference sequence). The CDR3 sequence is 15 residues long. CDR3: CASSSPEGRGTEAFF.

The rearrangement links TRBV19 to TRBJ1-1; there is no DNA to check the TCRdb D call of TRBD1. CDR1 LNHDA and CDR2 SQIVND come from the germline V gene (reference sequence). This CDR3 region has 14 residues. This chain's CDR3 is CASSAGGAYTEAFF. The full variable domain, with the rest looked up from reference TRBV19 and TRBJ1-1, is DGGITQSPKYLFRKEGQNVTLSCEQNLNHDAMYWYRQDPGQGLRLIYYSQIVNDFQKGDIAEGYSVSREKKESFPLTVTSAQKNPTAFYLCASSAGGAYTEAFFGQGTRLTVV.

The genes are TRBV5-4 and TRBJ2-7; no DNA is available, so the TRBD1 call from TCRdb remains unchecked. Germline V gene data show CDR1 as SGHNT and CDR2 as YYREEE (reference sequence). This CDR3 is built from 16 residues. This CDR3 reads CASSFSLTGVGYEQYF.

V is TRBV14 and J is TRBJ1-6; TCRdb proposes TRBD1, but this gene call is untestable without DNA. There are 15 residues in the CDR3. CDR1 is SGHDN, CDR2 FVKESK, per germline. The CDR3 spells CASSQGRGRPSPLHF.

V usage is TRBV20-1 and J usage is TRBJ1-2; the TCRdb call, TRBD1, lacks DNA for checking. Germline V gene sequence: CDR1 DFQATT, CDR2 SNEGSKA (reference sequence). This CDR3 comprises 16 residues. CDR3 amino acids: CSARDQGDRVNYGYTF.

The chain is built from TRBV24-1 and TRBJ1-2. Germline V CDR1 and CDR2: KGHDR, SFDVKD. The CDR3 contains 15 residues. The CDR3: CATSDSREGGYGYTF.

The CDR3 loop is CASSPTGTGTYEQYF. The rearrangement uses TRBV5-1 and TRBJ2-7; TCRdb designates TRBD1, a call that cannot be tested without DNA. The germline gives CDR1 SGHRS, CDR2 YFSETQ. The CDR3 loop spans 15 amino acids.

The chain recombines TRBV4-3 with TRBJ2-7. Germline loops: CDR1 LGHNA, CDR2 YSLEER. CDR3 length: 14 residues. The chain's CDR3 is CASSQGEDSYEQYF.

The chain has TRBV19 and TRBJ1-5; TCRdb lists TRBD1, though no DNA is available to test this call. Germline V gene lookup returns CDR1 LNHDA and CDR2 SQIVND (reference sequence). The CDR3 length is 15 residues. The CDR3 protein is CASSILGVGVDPQHF.

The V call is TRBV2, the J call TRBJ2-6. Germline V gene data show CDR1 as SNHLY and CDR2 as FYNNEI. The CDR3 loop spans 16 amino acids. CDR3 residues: CASSEGFGSGANVLTF.

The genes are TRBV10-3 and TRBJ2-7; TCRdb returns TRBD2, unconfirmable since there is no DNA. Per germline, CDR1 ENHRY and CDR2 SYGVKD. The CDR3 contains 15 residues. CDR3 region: CAISEEAAPTYEQYF.

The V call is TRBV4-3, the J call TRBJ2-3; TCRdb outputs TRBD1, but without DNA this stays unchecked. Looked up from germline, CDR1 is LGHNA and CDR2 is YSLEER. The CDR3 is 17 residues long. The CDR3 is CASSQDLRWAGADTQYF.

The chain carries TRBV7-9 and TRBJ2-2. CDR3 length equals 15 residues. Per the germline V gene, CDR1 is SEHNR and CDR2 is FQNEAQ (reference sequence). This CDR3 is CASSGLWRNTGELFF.